This is a list of T cell receptor beta chains from one sample in a study of vaccination and CD4 T cells after COVID-19. The antigens for these receptors are not known. TCRdb ran MiXCR on the PCR reads and lists one entry per CDR3 protein. The top ten hold 6.5% to 10% of the sample, which has about 20,000 distinct CDR3 sequences, 23% seen once. Sequences were obtained from cultured CD4+ T cells from blood. Every receptor here comes from a human donor with COVID-19. CDR3s include the opening cysteine and the closing phenylalanine or tryptophan. Each record gives: clone size, D gene, J gene, V gene, CDR3 DNA, CDR3 protein. D genes are given only for firm matches. Only part of the rows carry a size: once, few, many, or a class if the clone is expanded.

abundance: large; d_gene: TRBD1; j_gene: TRBJ2-1; v_gene: TRBV7-8; CDR3nt: TGTGCCAGCAGCCGATCCGACAGGGAGACTGAGCAGTTCTTC; CDR3aa: CASSRSDRETEQFF
abundance: NA; d_gene: NA; j_gene: TRBJ2-7; v_gene: TRBV28; CDR3nt: NA; CDR3aa: CASSTSGQKIYEQYF
abundance: few; d_gene: TRBD2; j_gene: TRBJ2-2; v_gene: TRBV7-9; CDR3nt: TGTGCCAGCAGCTTAGCACTAGCGGGGGCCGCCTCCTCAAATCCTAACACCGGGGAGCTGTTTTTT; CDR3aa: CASSLALAGAASSNPNTGELFF
abundance: NA; d_gene: NA; j_gene: TRBJ2-7; v_gene: TRBV20-1; CDR3nt: TGCAGTGCTAATATAGCGTCGGTCGACGAGCAGTACTTC; CDR3aa: CSANIASVDEQYF
abundance: few; d_gene: TRBD1; j_gene: TRBJ2-5; v_gene: TRBV7-8; CDR3nt: TGTGCCAGCAGCCACGGGGGACAGGGCCCCGGGGAGACCCAGTACTTC; CDR3aa: CASSHGGQGPGETQYF
abundance: medium-sized; d_gene: TRBD1; j_gene: TRBJ2-5; v_gene: TRBV20-1; CDR3nt: TGCAGTGCTCGGACAGGGCCCCAAGAGACCCAGTACTTC; CDR3aa: CSARTGPQETQYF
abundance: NA; d_gene: NA; j_gene: TRBJ1-6; v_gene: TRBV5-5; CDR3nt: TGTGCCAGCAGCTTAGAACCTACTGGGGGATCACCCCTCCACTTT; CDR3aa: CASSLEPTGGSPLHF
abundance: NA; d_gene: TRBD2; j_gene: TRBJ2-5; v_gene: TRBV7-9; CDR3nt: TGTGCCGGCAGCTGGCCAGGCGGGGGACAAGAGACCCAGTACTTC; CDR3aa: CAGSWPGGGQETQYF
abundance: NA; d_gene: NA; j_gene: TRBJ1-1; v_gene: TRBV20-1; CDR3nt: TGCAGTGCTAGAGGTGGGGGCACTGAAGCTTTCTTT; CDR3aa: CSARGGGTEAFF
abundance: NA; d_gene: NA; j_gene: TRBJ2-2; v_gene: TRBV5-1; CDR3nt: TGCGCCAGCAGCTTGGCCGTGGGCGCCGGGGAGCTGTTTTTT; CDR3aa: CASSLAVGAGELFF
abundance: few; d_gene: NA; j_gene: TRBJ1-2; v_gene: TRBV4-3; CDR3nt: TGCGCCAGCAGCCGGAACGTGCGTGAGAGGTACACCTTC; CDR3aa: CASSRNVRERYTF
abundance: medium-sized; d_gene: NA; j_gene: TRBJ1-1; v_gene: TRBV27; CDR3nt: TGTGCCAGGAGTGACACTGAAGCTTTCTTT; CDR3aa: CARSDTEAFF
abundance: medium-sized; d_gene: NA; j_gene: TRBJ1-5; v_gene: TRBV6-2/TRBV6-3; CDR3nt: TGTGCCAGCGGGCGGGGGGCGAACAATCAGCCCCAGCATTTT; CDR3aa: CASGRGANNQPQHF
abundance: NA; d_gene: NA; j_gene: TRBJ1-6; v_gene: TRBV5-6; CDR3nt: TGTGCCAGCAGTAAAGGCGGCGGTAGGAGATCCCTCCACTTT; CDR3aa: CASSKGGGRRSLHF
abundance: NA; d_gene: TRBD2; j_gene: TRBJ2-1; v_gene: TRBV2; CDR3nt: TGTGCCACCCAATCGAGCGGGGGGGTAAATGAGCAGTTCTTC; CDR3aa: CATQSSGGVNEQFF
abundance: NA; d_gene: NA; j_gene: TRBJ2-3; v_gene: TRBV6-1; CDR3nt: TGTGCCAGCAGTGAATGGCGAACAGCCACAGATACGCAGTATTTT; CDR3aa: CASSEWRTATDTQYF
abundance: few; d_gene: NA; j_gene: TRBJ2-7; v_gene: TRBV4-2; CDR3nt: TGTGCCAGCAGCCAGGTTAATAACTACGAGCAGTACTTC; CDR3aa: CASSQVNNYEQYF
abundance: NA; d_gene: TRBD2; j_gene: TRBJ2-5; v_gene: TRBV5-4; CDR3nt: TGTGCCAGCAGCTTAGAGCGGGGGCAAGAGACCCAGTACTTC; CDR3aa: CASSLERGQETQYF
abundance: few; d_gene: NA; j_gene: TRBJ2-2; v_gene: TRBV20-1; CDR3nt: TGCAGTGCTAGTCTCTACACCGGGGAGCTGTTTTTT; CDR3aa: CSASLYTGELFF
abundance: NA; d_gene: TRBD2; j_gene: TRBJ2-7; v_gene: TRBV12-3/TRBV12-4; CDR3nt: TGTGCCAGCAGGCGGGAGGTCGAGCAGTACTTC; CDR3aa: CASRREVEQYF
abundance: NA; d_gene: TRBD2; j_gene: TRBJ2-3; v_gene: TRBV27; CDR3nt: TGTGCCAGCAGTCAACTAGCGGGACGCACAGATACGCAGTATTTT; CDR3aa: CASSQLAGRTDTQYF
abundance: NA; d_gene: NA; j_gene: TRBJ2-2; v_gene: TRBV7-9; CDR3nt: TGTGCCAGCAGCTTAGCCGGGGAGCTGTTTTTT; CDR3aa: CASSLAGELFF
abundance: NA; d_gene: NA; j_gene: TRBJ2-5; v_gene: TRBV14; CDR3nt: TGTGCCAGCAGCCCCGTGGCAGGGCACGAGACCCAGTACTTC; CDR3aa: CASSPVAGHETQYF
abundance: few; d_gene: NA; j_gene: TRBJ1-6; v_gene: TRBV7-2; CDR3nt: TGTGCCAGCAGCTTATGGGAGGATAATTCACCCCTCCACTTT; CDR3aa: CASSLWEDNSPLHF
abundance: NA; d_gene: NA; j_gene: TRBJ1-2; v_gene: TRBV20-1; CDR3nt: TGCAGTGCTAGAGATCTGGACTCCGGCGGTGGCTACACCTTC; CDR3aa: CSARDLDSGGGYTF
abundance: NA; d_gene: NA; j_gene: TRBJ2-7; v_gene: TRBV28; CDR3nt: TGTGCCAGCAGTTCTCCGGGCAGGCTCGAGCAGTACTTC; CDR3aa: CASSSPGRLEQYF
abundance: NA; d_gene: NA; j_gene: TRBJ2-1; v_gene: TRBV11-3; CDR3nt: TGTGCCAGCAGCTCGATCGGAGGAGGTGCGGGGGCCGGGCTTGAGCAGTTCTTC; CDR3aa: CASSSIGGGAGAGLEQFF
abundance: NA; d_gene: NA; j_gene: TRBJ2-1; v_gene: TRBV7-9; CDR3nt: TGTGCCAGCAGCGGGGACCAGTCCTACAATGAGCAGTTCTTC; CDR3aa: CASSGDQSYNEQFF
abundance: NA; d_gene: TRBD2; j_gene: TRBJ2-5; v_gene: TRBV6-1; CDR3nt: TGTGCCAGCAGCCCGACTAGCGGGGGGTCACAAGAGACCCAGTACTTC; CDR3aa: CASSPTSGGSQETQYF
abundance: NA; d_gene: NA; j_gene: TRBJ1-1; v_gene: TRBV5-1; CDR3nt: TGCGCCAGCAGCTTGGGGCAGTCCTTGTTAAGCACTGAAGCTTTCTTT; CDR3aa: CASSLGQSLLSTEAFF
abundance: NA; d_gene: TRBD1; j_gene: TRBJ1-3; v_gene: TRBV18; CDR3nt: TGTGCCAGCTCACCTGGACAGGCAAACTCTGGAAACACCATATATTTT; CDR3aa: CASSPGQANSGNTIYF
abundance: few; d_gene: TRBD1; j_gene: TRBJ1-1; v_gene: TRBV19; CDR3nt: TGTGCCAGTAGTATAGCGAACTCCCGGACAGGGGGCTCTGAAGCTTTCTTT; CDR3aa: CASSIANSRTGGSEAFF
abundance: few; d_gene: TRBD2; j_gene: TRBJ2-3; v_gene: TRBV12-3/TRBV12-4; CDR3nt: TGTGCCAGCAGTACTAGCGGGGCAACAGATACGCAGTATTTT; CDR3aa: CASSTSGATDTQYF
abundance: few; d_gene: NA; j_gene: TRBJ2-7; v_gene: TRBV5-1; CDR3nt: TGCGCCAGCAGCTTGAGAGGGGGGGACAGCTCCTACGAGCAGTACTTC; CDR3aa: CASSLRGGDSSYEQYF
abundance: few; d_gene: TRBD1; j_gene: TRBJ2-7; v_gene: TRBV7-9; CDR3nt: TGTGCCAGCAGCTCGCGACAGGGGAACAACGAGCAGTACTTC; CDR3aa: CASSSRQGNNEQYF
abundance: NA; d_gene: NA; j_gene: TRBJ2-5; v_gene: TRBV29-1; CDR3nt: TGCAGCGTTGACCGTGGGACGGAGACCCAGTACTTC; CDR3aa: CSVDRGTETQYF
abundance: NA; d_gene: TRBD1; j_gene: TRBJ1-1; v_gene: TRBV25-1; CDR3nt: TGTGCCAGCAGAAAGACAGGGGCAAACACTGAAGCTTTCTTT; CDR3aa: CASRKTGANTEAFF
abundance: NA; d_gene: NA; j_gene: TRBJ1-1; v_gene: TRBV5-1; CDR3nt: TGCGCCAGCAGATCAGACAGCAACACTGAAGCTTTCTTT; CDR3aa: CASRSDSNTEAFF
abundance: NA; d_gene: NA; j_gene: TRBJ2-1; v_gene: TRBV19; CDR3nt: TGTGCCAGTAGACAGGGAGTGAATGAGCAGTTCTTC; CDR3aa: CASRQGVNEQFF
abundance: NA; d_gene: NA; j_gene: TRBJ1-1; v_gene: TRBV29-1; CDR3nt: TGCAGCGTTGAGAGAACAGGAGTGAACACTGAAGCTTTCTTT; CDR3aa: CSVERTGVNTEAFF
abundance: medium-sized; d_gene: NA; j_gene: TRBJ1-3; v_gene: TRBV15; CDR3nt: TGTGCCACCAGCGGGTATCGGGACGCCGGAAACACCATATATTTT; CDR3aa: CATSGYRDAGNTIYF
abundance: few; d_gene: NA; j_gene: TRBJ2-3; v_gene: TRBV11-3; CDR3nt: TGTGCCAGCAGCCATGGGGATACGCAGTATTTT; CDR3aa: CASSHGDTQYF
abundance: few; d_gene: NA; j_gene: TRBJ2-1; v_gene: TRBV27; CDR3nt: TGTGCCAGCAGTCCCTCAACCCCGGGTAGCTCCTACAATGAGCAGTTCTTC; CDR3aa: CASSPSTPGSSYNEQFF
abundance: few; d_gene: NA; j_gene: TRBJ2-7; v_gene: TRBV27; CDR3nt: TGTGCCAGCAGTCCCGGGGGCTCCTACGAGCAGTACTTC; CDR3aa: CASSPGGSYEQYF